This T cell receptor (beta chain) was recorded in a study of T cell repertoires in cytomegalovirus infection. Study information: Recently identified HLA-C-restricted and well-studied HLA-B-restricted CMV epitopes were used. A matching HLA type, together with CMV infection, was signaled by public TCR beta signatures. Points from the study as a whole: Accumulated public TCR beta family frequency recognized individuals carrying CMV together with the relevant HLA. Clonotypes of TCR beta that were HLA-C-restricted and CMV-specific dominated the ex vivo response.

TCRdb reanalysed the reads using MiXCR and keeps one entry per CDR3 protein. The table has roughly 800,000 distinct CDR3 sequences, 29% seen once. The CDR3 has 15 residues. Germline loops: CDR1 MGHRA, CDR2 YSYEKL. With 1 base removed from V and 0 bases from J, the gap between germline ends came to 10 bases. Comments on this clonotype: The antigen is not known.

This sequence was found in a human donor in good health (CMV status not recorded). Some clones in this sample may be carry-over from other donors' samples. This chain links TRBV4-1 with TRBJ2-7; D is unclear. The specimen comprised cultured CD8+ T cells from PBMCs, sampled from culture after CMV antigen stimulation. CDR3 amino acids: CASSQAPDSSYEQYF. The CDR3 DNA is TGCGCCAGCAGCCAAGCTCCAGATAGCTCCTACGAGCAGTACTTC.